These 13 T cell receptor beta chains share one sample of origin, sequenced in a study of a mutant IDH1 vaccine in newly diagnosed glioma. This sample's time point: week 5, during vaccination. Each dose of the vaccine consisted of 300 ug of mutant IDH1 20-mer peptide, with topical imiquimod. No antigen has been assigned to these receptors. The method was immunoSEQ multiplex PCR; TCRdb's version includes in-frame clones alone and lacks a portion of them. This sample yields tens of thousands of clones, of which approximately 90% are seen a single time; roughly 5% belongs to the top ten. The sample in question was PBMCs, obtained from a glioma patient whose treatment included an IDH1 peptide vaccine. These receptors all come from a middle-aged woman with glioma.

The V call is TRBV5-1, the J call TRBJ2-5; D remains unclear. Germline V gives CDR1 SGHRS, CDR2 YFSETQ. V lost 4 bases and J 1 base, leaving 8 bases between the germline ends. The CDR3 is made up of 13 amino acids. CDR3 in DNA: TGCGCCAGCAGCCCTTCCCGCCAAGAGACCCAGTACTTC. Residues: CASSPSRQETQYF.

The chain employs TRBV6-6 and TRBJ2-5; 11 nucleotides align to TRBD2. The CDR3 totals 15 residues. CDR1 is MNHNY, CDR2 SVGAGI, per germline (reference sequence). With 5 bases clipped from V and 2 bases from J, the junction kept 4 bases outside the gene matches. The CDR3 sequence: CASSLSGRAQETQYF. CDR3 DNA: TGTGCCAGCAGTCTTAGCGGGAGGGCTCAAGAGACCCAGTACTTC.

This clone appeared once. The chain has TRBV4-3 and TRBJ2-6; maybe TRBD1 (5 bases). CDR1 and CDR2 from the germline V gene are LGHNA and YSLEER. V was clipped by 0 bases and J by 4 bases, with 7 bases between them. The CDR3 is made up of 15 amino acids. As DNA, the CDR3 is TGCGCCAGCAGCCAAGACAGGGTGGGGGCCAACGTCCTGACTTTC. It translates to CASSQDRVGANVLTF.

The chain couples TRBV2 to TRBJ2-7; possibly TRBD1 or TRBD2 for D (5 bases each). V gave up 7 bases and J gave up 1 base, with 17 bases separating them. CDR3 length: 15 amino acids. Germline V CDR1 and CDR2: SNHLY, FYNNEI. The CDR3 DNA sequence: TGTGCCAGCAAACTAGGCGAGGGGAGATCCTACGAGCAGTACTTC. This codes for CASKLGEGRSYEQYF.

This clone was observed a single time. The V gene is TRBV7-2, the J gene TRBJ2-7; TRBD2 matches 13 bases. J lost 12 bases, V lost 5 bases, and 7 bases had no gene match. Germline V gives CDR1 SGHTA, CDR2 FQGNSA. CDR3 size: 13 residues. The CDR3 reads CASSRLAGGAGYF. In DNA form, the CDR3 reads TGTGCCAGCAGCCGACTAGCGGGGGGAGCCGGGTACTTC. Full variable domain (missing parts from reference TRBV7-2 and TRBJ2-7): GAGVSQSPSNKVTEKGKDVELRCDPISGHTALYWYRQSLGQGLEFLIYFQGNSAPDKSGLPSDRFSAERTGGSVSTLTIQRTQQEDSAVYLCASSRLAGGAGYFGPGTRLTVT.

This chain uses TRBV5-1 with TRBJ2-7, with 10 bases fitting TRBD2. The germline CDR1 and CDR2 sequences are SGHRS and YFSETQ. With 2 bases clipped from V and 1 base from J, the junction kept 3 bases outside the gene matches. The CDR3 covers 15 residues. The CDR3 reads CASSFRTSGSYEQYF. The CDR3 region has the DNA TGCGCCAGCAGCTTTCGGACTAGCGGATCCTACGAGCAGTACTTC.

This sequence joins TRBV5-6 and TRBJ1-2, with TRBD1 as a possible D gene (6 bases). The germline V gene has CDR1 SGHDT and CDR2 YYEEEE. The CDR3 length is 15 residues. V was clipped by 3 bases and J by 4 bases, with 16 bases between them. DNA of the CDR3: TGTGCCAGCAGCTCGAGACAGGAGGCGATCTATGGCTACACCTTC. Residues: CASSSRQEAIYGYTF.

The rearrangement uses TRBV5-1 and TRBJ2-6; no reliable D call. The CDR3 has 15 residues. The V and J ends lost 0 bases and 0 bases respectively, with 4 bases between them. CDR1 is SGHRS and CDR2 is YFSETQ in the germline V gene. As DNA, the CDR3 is TGCGCCAGCAGCTTGGGACACTCTGGGGCCAACGTCCTGACTTTC. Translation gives CASSLGHSGANVLTF.

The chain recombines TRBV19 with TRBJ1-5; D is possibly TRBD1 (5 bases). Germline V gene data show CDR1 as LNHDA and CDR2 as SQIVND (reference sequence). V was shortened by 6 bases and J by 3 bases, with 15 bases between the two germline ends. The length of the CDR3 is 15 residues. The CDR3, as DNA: TGTGCCAGTAGACTCGGGGGGAATAACAATCAGCCCCAGCATTTT. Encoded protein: CASRLGGNNNQPQHF. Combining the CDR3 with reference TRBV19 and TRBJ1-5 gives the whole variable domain DGGITQSPKYLFRKEGQNVTLSCEQNLNHDAMYWYRQDPGQGLRLIYYSQIVNDFQKGDIAEGYSVSREKKESFPLTVTSAQKNPTAFYLCASRLGGNNNQPQHFGDGTRLSIL.

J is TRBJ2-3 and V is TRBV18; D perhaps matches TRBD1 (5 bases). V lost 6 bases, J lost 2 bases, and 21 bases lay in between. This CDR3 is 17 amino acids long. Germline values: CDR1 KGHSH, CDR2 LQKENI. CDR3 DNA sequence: TGTGCCAGCTCGCCCAACGTGGGGCTCCTACACACAGATACGCAGTATTTT. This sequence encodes CASSPNVGLLHTDTQYF.

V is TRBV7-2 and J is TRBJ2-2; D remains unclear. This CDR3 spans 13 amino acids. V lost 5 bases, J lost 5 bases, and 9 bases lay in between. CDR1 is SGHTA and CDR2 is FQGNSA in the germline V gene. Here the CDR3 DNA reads TGTGCCAGCAGCCTTAGTGGGACCGGGGAGCTGTTTTTT. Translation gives CASSLSGTGELFF.

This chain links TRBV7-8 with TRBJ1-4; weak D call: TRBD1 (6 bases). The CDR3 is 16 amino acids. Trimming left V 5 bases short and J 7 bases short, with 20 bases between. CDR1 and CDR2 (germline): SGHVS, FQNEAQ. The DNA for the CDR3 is TGTGCCAGCAGCCCCCGAACGAAACAGGGTCGTGAAAAACTGTTTTTT. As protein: CASSPRTKQGREKLFF.

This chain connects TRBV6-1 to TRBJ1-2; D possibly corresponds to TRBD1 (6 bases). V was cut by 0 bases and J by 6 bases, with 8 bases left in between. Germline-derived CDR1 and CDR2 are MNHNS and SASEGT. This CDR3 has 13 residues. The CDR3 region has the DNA TGTGCCAGCAGTGAAGCATCAGGGGATGGCTACACCTTC. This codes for CASSEASGDGYTF.